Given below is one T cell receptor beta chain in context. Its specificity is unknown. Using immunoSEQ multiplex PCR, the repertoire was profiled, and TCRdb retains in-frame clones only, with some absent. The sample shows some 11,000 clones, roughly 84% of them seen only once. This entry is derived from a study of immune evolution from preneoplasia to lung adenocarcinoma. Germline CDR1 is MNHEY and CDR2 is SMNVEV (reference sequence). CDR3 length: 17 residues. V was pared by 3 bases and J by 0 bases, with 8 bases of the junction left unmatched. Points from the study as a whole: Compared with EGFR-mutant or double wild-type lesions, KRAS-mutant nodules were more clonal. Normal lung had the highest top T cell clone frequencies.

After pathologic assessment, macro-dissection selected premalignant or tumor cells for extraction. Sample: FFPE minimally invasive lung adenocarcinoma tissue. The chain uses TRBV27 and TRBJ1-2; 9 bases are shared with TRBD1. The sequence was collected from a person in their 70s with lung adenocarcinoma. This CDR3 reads CASSLRTGAVSNYGYTF. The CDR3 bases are TGTGCCAGCAGTTTGCGGACAGGGGCAGTCTCTAACTATGGCTACACCTTC.